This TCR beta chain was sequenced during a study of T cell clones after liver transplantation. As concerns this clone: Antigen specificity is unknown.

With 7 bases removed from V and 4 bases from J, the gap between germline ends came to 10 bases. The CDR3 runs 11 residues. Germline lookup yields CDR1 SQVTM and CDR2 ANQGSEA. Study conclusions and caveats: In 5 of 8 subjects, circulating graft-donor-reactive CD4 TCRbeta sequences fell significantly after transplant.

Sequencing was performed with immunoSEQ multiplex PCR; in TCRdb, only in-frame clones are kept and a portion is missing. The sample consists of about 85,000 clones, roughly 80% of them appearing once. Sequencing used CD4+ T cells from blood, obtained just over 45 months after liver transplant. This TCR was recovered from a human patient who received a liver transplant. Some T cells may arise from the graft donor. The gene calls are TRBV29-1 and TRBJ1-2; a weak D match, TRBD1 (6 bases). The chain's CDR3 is CSAQTGYGYTF. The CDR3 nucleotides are TGCAGCGCCCAGACAGGCTATGGCTACACCTTC.